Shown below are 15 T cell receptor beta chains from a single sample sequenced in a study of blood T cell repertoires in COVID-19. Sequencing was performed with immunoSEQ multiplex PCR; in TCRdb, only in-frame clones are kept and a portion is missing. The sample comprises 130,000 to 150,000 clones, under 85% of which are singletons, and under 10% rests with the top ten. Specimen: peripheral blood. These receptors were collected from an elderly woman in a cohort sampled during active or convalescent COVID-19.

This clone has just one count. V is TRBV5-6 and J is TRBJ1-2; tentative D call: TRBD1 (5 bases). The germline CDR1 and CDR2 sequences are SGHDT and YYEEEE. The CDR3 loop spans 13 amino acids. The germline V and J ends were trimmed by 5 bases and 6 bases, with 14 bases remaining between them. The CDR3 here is CASRYRLLDGYTF. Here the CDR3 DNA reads TGTGCCAGCAGGTACAGGTTACTCGATGGCTACACCTTC.

CDR3 region: CASSELGTGVGRQFF. CDR3 coding DNA: TGTGCCAGCAGTGAACTAGGGACAGGGGTAGGGAGGCAGTTCTTC. The chain employs TRBV6-1 and TRBJ2-1; 10 positions agree with TRBD1. Per the germline V gene, CDR1 is MNHNS and CDR2 is SASEGT. There are 15 residues in the CDR3. V dropped 2 bases and J dropped 12; count of bases not matched to a gene: 10.

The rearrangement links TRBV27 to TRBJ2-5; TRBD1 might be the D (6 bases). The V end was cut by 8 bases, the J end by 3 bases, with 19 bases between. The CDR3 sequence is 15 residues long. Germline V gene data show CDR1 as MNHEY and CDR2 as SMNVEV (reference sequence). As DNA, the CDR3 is TGTGCCAGCCAACCGACCCGGGACACAAAAGAGACCCAGTACTTC. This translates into CASQPTRDTKETQYF.

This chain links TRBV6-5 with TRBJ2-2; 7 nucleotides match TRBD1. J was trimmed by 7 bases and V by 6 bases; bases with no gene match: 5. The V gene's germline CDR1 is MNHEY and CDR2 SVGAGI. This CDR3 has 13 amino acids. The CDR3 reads CASREGAIGELFF. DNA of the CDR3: TGTGCCAGCAGAGAGGGGGCTATCGGGGAGCTGTTTTTT.

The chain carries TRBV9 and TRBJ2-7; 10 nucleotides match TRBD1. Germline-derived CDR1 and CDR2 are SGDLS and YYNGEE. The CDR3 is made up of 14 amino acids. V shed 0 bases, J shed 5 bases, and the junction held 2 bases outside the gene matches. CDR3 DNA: TGTGCCAGCAGCGTAGGAGGGACAGGGGACGAGCAGTACTTC. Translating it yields CASSVGGTGDEQYF.

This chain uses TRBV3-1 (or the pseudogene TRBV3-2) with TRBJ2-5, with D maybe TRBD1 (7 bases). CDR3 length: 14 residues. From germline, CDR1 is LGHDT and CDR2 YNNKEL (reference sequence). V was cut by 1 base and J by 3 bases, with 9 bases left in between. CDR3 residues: CASSQGGTEETQYF. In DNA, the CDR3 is TGTGCCAGCAGCCAAGGCGGGACAGAAGAGACCCAGTACTTC.

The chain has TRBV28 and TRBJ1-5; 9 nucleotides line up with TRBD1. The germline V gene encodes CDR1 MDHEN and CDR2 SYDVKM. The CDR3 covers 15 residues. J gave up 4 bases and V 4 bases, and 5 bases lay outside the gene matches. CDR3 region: CASSWLTGGNQPQHF. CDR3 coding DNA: TGTGCCAGCAGTTGGTTGACAGGGGGAAATCAGCCCCAGCATTTT. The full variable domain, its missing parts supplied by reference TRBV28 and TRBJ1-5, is DVKVTQSSRYLVKRTGEKVFLECVQDMDHENMFWYRQDPGLGLRLIYFSYDVKMKEKGDIPEGYSVSREKKERFSLILESASTNQTSMYLCASSWLTGGNQPQHFGDGTRLSIL.

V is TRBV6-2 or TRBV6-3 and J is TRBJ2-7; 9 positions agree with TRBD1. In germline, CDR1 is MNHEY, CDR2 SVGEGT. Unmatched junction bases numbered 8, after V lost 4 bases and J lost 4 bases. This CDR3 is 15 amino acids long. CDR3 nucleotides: TGTGCCAGCAGTTCCACTGGGACAGGGAGATACGAGCAGTACGTC. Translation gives CASSSTGTGRYEQYV.

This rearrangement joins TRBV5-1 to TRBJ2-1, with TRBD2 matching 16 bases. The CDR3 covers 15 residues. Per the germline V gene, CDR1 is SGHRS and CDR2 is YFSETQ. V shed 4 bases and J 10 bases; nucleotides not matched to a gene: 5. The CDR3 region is CASSRGTSGGDEQFF. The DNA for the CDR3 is TGCGCCAGCAGCCGCGGGACTAGCGGGGGGGACGAGCAGTTCTTC.

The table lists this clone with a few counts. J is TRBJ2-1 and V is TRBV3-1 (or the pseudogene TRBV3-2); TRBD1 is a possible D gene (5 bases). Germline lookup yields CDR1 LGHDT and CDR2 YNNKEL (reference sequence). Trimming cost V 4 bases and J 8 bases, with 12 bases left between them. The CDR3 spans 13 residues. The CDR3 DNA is TGTGCCAGCAGCCGCAATAGGGGCGATGAGCAGTTCTTC. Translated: CASSRNRGDEQFF.

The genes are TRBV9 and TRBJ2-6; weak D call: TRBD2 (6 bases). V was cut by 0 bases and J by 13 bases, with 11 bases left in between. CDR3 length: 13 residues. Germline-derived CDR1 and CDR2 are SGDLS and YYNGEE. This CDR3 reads CASSVAKGRVLTF. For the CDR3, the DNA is TGTGCCAGCAGCGTAGCTAAGGGGAGGGTCCTGACTTTC.

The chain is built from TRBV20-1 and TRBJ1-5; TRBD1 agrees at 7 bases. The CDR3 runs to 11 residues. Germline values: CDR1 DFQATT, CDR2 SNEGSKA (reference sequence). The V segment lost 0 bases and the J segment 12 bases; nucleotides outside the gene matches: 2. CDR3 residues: CSARDDRDQHF. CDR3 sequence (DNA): TGCAGTGCTAGAGACGACAGGGACCAGCATTTT.

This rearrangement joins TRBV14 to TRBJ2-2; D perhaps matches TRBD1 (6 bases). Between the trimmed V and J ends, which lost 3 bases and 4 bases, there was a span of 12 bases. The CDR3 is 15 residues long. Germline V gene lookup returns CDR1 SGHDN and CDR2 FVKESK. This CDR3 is CASSQGAGVTGELFF. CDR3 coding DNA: TGTGCCAGCAGCCAGGGGGCTGGGGTCACCGGGGAGCTGTTTTTT.

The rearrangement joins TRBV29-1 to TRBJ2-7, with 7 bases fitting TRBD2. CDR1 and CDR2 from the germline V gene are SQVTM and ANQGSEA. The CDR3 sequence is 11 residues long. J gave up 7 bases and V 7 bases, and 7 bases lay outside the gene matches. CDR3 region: CSAHTGGEQYF. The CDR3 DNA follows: TGCAGCGCCCATACGGGGGGAGAGCAGTACTTC.

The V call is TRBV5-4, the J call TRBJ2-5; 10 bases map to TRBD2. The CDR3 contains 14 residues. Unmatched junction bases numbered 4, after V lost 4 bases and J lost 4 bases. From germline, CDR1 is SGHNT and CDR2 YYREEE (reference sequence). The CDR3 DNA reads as TGTGCCAGCAGCGATACTAGCGGGGCAGAGACCCAGTACTTC. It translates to CASSDTSGAETQYF.